This T cell receptor (beta chain) was identified during a study of T cell responses to AZD1222 COVID-19 vaccine. Study conclusions and caveats: Distributed over spike, vaccine-associated CD4 TCRs predominated at 160-218 and 743-854. It should be noted that donors were predominantly white British and more often female, and clonal diversity was possibly underestimated. Unmutated variant regions reportedly attract nearly half of all spike-specific TCRs.

Here immunoSEQ multiplex PCR was the method, and the copy in TCRdb shows in-frame clones only, minus some. The sample records under 170,000 clones, about 92% being singletons. This clone was recorded once. The antigen is not known. Germline CDR1 and CDR2: MDHEN and SYDVKM. The CDR3 totals 16 residues. V lost 3 bases, J lost 1 base, and 13 bases lay in between. V is TRBV28 and J is TRBJ1-3; no firm D call. This clonotype originated in an adult who received the AZD1222 COVID-19 vaccine. The source was peripheral blood, collected 28 days after the second AZD1222 dose. CDR3 loop: CASSLAGTYSGNTIYF. The CDR3 bases are TGTGCCAGCAGTTTGGCCGGCACCTATTCTGGAAACACCATATATTTT.